This T cell receptor beta chain was captured in a study of molecular identifiers for immune sequencing clone quantification. Study-wide results and caveats: Spike-in Jurkat TCR RNA from a single cell reportedly registered among about a million naive cells.

In the sort, naive CD8 T cells were defined as CD8+CD4-CCR7+CD45RA+. V lost 1 base, J lost 5 bases, and 8 bases lay in between. This CDR3 comprises 13 residues. Germline V gene lookup returns CDR1 LGHNA and CDR2 YSLEER. With listed TCR primers and previously described methods, bulk TCR libraries were prepared. TCRdb ran MiXCR on the PCR reads and lists one entry per CDR3 protein. The profile shows approximately 500,000 distinct CDR3 sequences, about 21% of them singletons. This clonotype was observed a few times. The antigen remains undetermined. This chain links TRBV4-3 with TRBJ2-5, with D unclear. Input material: naive CD8+ T cells from blood, with Jurkat cell RNA spiked in. The subset here: FACS-sorted CD8+CD4-CCR7+CD45RA+ naive T cells. The receptor's source is a human donor in good health. Some libraries in this study had Jurkat cell RNA spiked in. CDR3 DNA sequence: TGCGCCAGCAGCCAAGGGCCACACGAGACCCAGTACTTC. This gives the protein CASSQGPHETQYF.